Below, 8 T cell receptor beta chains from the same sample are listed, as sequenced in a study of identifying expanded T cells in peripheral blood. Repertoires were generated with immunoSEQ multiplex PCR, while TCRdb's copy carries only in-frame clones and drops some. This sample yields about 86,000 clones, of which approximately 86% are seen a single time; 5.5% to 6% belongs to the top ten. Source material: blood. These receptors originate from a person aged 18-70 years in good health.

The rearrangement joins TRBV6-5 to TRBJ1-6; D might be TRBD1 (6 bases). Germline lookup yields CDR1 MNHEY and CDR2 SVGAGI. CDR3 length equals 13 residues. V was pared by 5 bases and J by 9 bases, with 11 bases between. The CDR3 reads CASSTTGSSPLHF. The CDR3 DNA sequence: TGTGCCAGCAGTACCACAGGGAGTTCACCCCTCCACTTT.

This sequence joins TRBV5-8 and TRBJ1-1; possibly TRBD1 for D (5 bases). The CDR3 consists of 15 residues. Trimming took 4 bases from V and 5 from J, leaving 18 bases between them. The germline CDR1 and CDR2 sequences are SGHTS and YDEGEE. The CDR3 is CASSPSFARETEAFF. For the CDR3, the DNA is TGTGCCAGCAGCCCTTCGTTTGCCAGGGAAACTGAAGCTTTCTTT.

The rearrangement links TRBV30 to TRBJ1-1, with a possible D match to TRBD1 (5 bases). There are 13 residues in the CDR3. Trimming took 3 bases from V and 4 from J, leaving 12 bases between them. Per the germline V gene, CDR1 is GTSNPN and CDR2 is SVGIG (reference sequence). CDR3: CAWRYGGVTEAFF. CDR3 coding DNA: TGTGCCTGGAGATACGGGGGAGTCACTGAAGCTTTCTTT.

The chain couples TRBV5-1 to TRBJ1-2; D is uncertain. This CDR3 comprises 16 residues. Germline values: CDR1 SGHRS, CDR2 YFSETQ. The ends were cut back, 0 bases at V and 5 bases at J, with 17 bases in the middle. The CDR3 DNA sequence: TGCGCCAGCAGCTTGGGTCAGTCCCGGCCCGGTTATGGCTACACCTTC. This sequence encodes CASSLGQSRPGYGYTF. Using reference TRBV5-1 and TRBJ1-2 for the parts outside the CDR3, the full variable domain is KAGVTQTPRYLIKTRGQQVTLSCSPISGHRSVSWYQQTPGQGLQFLFEYFSETQRNKGNFPGRFSGRQFSNSRSEMNVSTLELGDSALYLCASSLGQSRPGYGYTFGSGTRLTVV.

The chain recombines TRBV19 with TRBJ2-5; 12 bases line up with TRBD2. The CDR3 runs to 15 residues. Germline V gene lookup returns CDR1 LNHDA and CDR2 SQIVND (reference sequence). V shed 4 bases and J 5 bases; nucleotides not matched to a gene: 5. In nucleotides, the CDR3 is TGTGCCAGTAGTAGACTAGCGGGAGATGCGGAGACCCAGTACTTC. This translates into CASSRLAGDAETQYF.

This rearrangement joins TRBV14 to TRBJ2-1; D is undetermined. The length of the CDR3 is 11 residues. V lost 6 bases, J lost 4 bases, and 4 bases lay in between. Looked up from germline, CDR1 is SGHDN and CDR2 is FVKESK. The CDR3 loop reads CASSEYNEQFF. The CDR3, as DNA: TGTGCCAGCAGTGAATACAATGAGCAGTTCTTC.

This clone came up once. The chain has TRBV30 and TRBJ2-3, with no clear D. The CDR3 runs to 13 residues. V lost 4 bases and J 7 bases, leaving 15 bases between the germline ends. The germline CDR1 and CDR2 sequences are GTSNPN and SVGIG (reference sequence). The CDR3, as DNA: TGTGCCTGGAACAGCCCTACGGTTTATACGCAGTATTTT. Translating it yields CAWNSPTVYTQYF.

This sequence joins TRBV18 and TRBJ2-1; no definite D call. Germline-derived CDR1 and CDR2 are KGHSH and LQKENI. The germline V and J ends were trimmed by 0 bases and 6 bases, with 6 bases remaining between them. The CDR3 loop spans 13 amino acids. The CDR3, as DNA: TGTGCCAGCTCACCACCGAACCCCAATGAGCAGTTCTTC. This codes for CASSPPNPNEQFF.